Listed below are T cell receptor beta chains from one sample, sequenced in a study of cytomegalovirus exposure and HLA in healthy donors. The data were produced by immunoSEQ multiplex PCR, yet TCRdb's version contains in-frame clones alone and is incomplete. The profile covers roughly 200,000 clones, with almost 85% appearing a single time and about 0.5% taken by the ten largest. What was sequenced was PBMCs. The origin of the receptors is a woman aged 45-65 years in good health and CMV-seronegative. Each CDR3 is given with its conserved first and last residue. D genes are given only for firm matches. Clone sizes are given selectively: once, few, many, or a class where the clone is expanded.

V gene: TRBV6-6
D gene: TRBD1
clone size: once
J gene: TRBJ1-3
CDR3 length: 15
CDR3 protein: CASKSDRSSGNTIYF
CDR3 DNA: TGTGCCAGTAAGTCGGACAGGTCCTCTGGAAACACCATATATTTT

V gene: TRBV18
D gene: TRBD1
clone size: few
J gene: TRBJ2-5
CDR3 length: 15
CDR3 protein: CASSLLQGAKETQYF
CDR3 DNA: TGTGCCAGCTCGCTTCTACAGGGGGCGAAAGAGACCCAGTACTTC

V gene: TRBV11-2
D gene: -
clone size: once
J gene: TRBJ2-2
CDR3 length: 15
CDR3 protein: CASSPLALSTGELFF
CDR3 DNA: TGTGCCAGCAGCCCCCTAGCTCTATCCACCGGGGAGCTGTTTTTT

V gene: TRBV18
D gene: -
clone size: -
J gene: TRBJ2-7
CDR3 length: 16
CDR3 protein: CASSRLSREYPYEQYF
CDR3 DNA: TGTGCCAGCTCCCGGCTCTCCCGGGAGTACCCCTACGAGCAGTACTTC

V gene: TRBV9
D gene: -
clone size: -
J gene: TRBJ2-7
CDR3 length: 15
CDR3 protein: CASSVSGQRNYEQYF
CDR3 DNA: TGTGCCAGCAGCGTATCCGGACAACGGAACTACGAGCAGTACTTC

V gene: TRBV29-1
D gene: -
clone size: -
J gene: TRBJ1-1
CDR3 length: 11
CDR3 protein: CSASTVTEAFF
CDR3 DNA: TGCAGCGCGTCTACAGTGACTGAAGCTTTCTTT

V gene: TRBV28
D gene: TRBD1
clone size: -
J gene: TRBJ1-5
CDR3 length: 14
CDR3 protein: CASSGTGSVQPQHF
CDR3 DNA: TGTGCCAGCAGTGGGACAGGGTCGGTTCAGCCCCAGCATTTT

V gene: TRBV28
D gene: TRBD2
clone size: once
J gene: TRBJ2-1
CDR3 length: 16
CDR3 protein: CASSLWTSGRDNEQFF
CDR3 DNA: TGTGCCAGCAGTTTGTGGACTAGCGGGAGGGACAATGAGCAGTTCTTC

V gene: TRBV4-1
D gene: -
clone size: few
J gene: TRBJ2-4
CDR3 length: 19
CDR3 protein: CASSQRGDQYGGTKNIQYF
CDR3 DNA: TGCGCCAGCAGCCAAAGAGGGGACCAGTACGGCGGGACCAAAAACATTCAGTACTTC

V gene: TRBV10-3
D gene: TRBD2
clone size: -
J gene: TRBJ2-3
CDR3 length: 16
CDR3 protein: CAISEGRGLSTDTQYF
CDR3 DNA: TGTGCCATCAGTGAGGGGAGGGGTCTCAGCACAGATACGCAGTATTTT

V gene: TRBV18
D gene: TRBD1
clone size: -
J gene: TRBJ1-2
CDR3 length: 15
CDR3 protein: CASSLLDRVDYGYTF
CDR3 DNA: TGTGCCAGCTCACTGTTAGACAGGGTTGACTATGGCTACACCTTC

V gene: TRBV19
D gene: -
clone size: -
J gene: TRBJ1-1
CDR3 length: 14
CDR3 protein: CASSIGQGSGEAFF
CDR3 DNA: TGTGCCAGTAGTATTGGGCAGGGGAGCGGTGAAGCTTTCTTT

V gene: TRBV18
D gene: TRBD2
clone size: -
J gene: TRBJ2-1
CDR3 length: 13
CDR3 protein: CASSGTSGDEQFF
CDR3 DNA: TGTGCCAGCTCAGGGACTAGCGGGGATGAGCAGTTCTTC

V gene: TRBV7-8
D gene: -
clone size: -
J gene: TRBJ1-5
CDR3 length: 17
CDR3 protein: CASSHGHHLASNQPQHF
CDR3 DNA: TGTGCCAGCAGCCACGGACATCACCTTGCTAGCAATCAGCCCCAGCATTTT

V gene: TRBV30
D gene: -
clone size: once
J gene: TRBJ2-2
CDR3 length: 15
CDR3 protein: CAWDPGTKYPGELFF
CDR3 DNA: TGTGCCTGGGACCCCGGGACAAAATATCCCGGGGAGCTGTTTTTT

V gene: TRBV30
D gene: -
clone size: few
J gene: TRBJ2-3
CDR3 length: 14
CDR3 protein: CAWRRDTATGTQYF
CDR3 DNA: TGTGCCTGGCGACGGGACACGGCGACGGGTACGCAGTATTTT

V gene: TRBV10-1
D gene: TRBD1
clone size: -
J gene: TRBJ2-1
CDR3 length: 15
CDR3 protein: CASSYTGQGGSEQFF
CDR3 DNA: TGCGCCAGCAGTTACACGGGACAGGGGGGAAGTGAGCAGTTCTTC

V gene: TRBV10-3
D gene: -
clone size: -
J gene: TRBJ2-7
CDR3 length: 13
CDR3 protein: CAIGGGREYEQYF
CDR3 DNA: TGTGCCATCGGAGGGGGGAGGGAGTACGAGCAGTACTTC

V gene: TRBV5-1
D gene: -
clone size: -
J gene: TRBJ2-2
CDR3 length: 16
CDR3 protein: CASSPIPEEGTGELFF
CDR3 DNA: TGCGCCAGCAGTCCTATACCGGAGGAGGGCACCGGGGAGCTGTTTTTT

V gene: TRBV30
D gene: -
clone size: once
J gene: TRBJ2-5
CDR3 length: 11
CDR3 protein: CAWMSMETQYF
CDR3 DNA: TGTGCCTGGATGAGTATGGAGACCCAGTACTTC

V gene: TRBV10-3
D gene: -
clone size: -
J gene: TRBJ2-3
CDR3 length: 15
CDR3 protein: CAISQRGSRTDTQYF
CDR3 DNA: TGTGCCATCAGCCAGCGAGGTTCTCGCACAGATACGCAGTATTTT

V gene: TRBV5-1
D gene: -
clone size: -
J gene: TRBJ2-7
CDR3 length: 15
CDR3 protein: CASSNLPNGAYEQYF
CDR3 DNA: TGCGCCAGCAGCAACCTCCCCAACGGAGCCTACGAGCAGTACTTC

V gene: TRBV5-4
D gene: TRBD2
clone size: -
J gene: TRBJ2-6
CDR3 length: 17
CDR3 protein: CASSLGGGASGANVLTF
CDR3 DNA: TGTGCCAGCAGCTTGGGCGGGGGGGCCTCTGGGGCCAACGTCCTGACTTTC

V gene: TRBV29-1
D gene: -
clone size: -
J gene: TRBJ1-5
CDR3 length: 15
CDR3 protein: CSVVTEGGTNQPQHF
CDR3 DNA: TGCAGCGTTGTAACGGAGGGAGGTACCAATCAGCCCCAGCATTTT

V gene: TRBV4-1
D gene: -
clone size: -
J gene: TRBJ2-3
CDR3 length: 13
CDR3 protein: CASSQAPGYTQYF
CDR3 DNA: TGCGCCAGCAGCCAAGCACCGGGATATACGCAGTATTTT

V gene: TRBV28
D gene: TRBD1
clone size: few
J gene: TRBJ1-2
CDR3 length: 13
CDR3 protein: CASGTGSHYGYTF
CDR3 DNA: TGTGCCAGCGGGACAGGGTCCCACTATGGCTACACCTTC

V gene: TRBV7-9
D gene: -
clone size: -
J gene: TRBJ2-2
CDR3 length: 15
CDR3 protein: CASSLGTENTGELFF
CDR3 DNA: TGTGCCAGCAGCTTAGGGACAGAGAACACCGGGGAGCTGTTTTTT

V gene: TRBV5-1
D gene: TRBD2
clone size: -
J gene: TRBJ2-3
CDR3 length: 17
CDR3 protein: CASSLEGLAGAGDTQYF
CDR3 DNA: TGCGCCAGCAGCTTGGAGGGACTAGCGGGGGCGGGGGATACGCAGTATTTT

V gene: TRBV5-1
D gene: -
clone size: -
J gene: TRBJ1-5
CDR3 length: 16
CDR3 protein: CASSLVGTDSNQPQHF
CDR3 DNA: TGCGCCAGCAGCTTGGTCGGGACTGATAGCAATCAGCCCCAGCATTTT

V gene: TRBV11-2
D gene: -
clone size: few
J gene: TRBJ2-7
CDR3 length: 13
CDR3 protein: CASSLDMSGEQYF
CDR3 DNA: TGTGCCAGCAGCTTAGACATGTCCGGCGAGCAGTACTTC

V gene: TRBV18
D gene: -
clone size: once
J gene: TRBJ2-2
CDR3 length: 15
CDR3 protein: CASSPSRGDTGELFF
CDR3 DNA: TGTGCCAGCTCACCGAGCAGGGGCGACACCGGGGAGCTGTTTTTT

V gene: TRBV27
D gene: -
clone size: -
J gene: TRBJ1-2
CDR3 length: 14
CDR3 protein: CASSRLTLPYGYTF
CDR3 DNA: TGTGCCAGCAGTCGACTAACCTTACCCTATGGCTACACCTTC

V gene: TRBV11-1
D gene: TRBD1
clone size: -
J gene: TRBJ2-7
CDR3 length: 14
CDR3 protein: CASSLGQGMSEQYF
CDR3 DNA: TGTGCCAGCAGCTTAGGACAGGGTATGTCCGAGCAGTACTTC